This T cell receptor beta chain was recovered during a study of cytomegalovirus exposure and HLA in healthy donors. V lost 5 bases and J lost 7; bases outside the gene matches: 4. CDR3 size: 15 residues. The germline CDR1 and CDR2 sequences are MNHEY and SVGAGI. The PCR employed 60 Vbeta primers together with 13 Jbeta primers. Profiling relied on immunoSEQ multiplex PCR, and the TCRdb table lists in-frame clones only, not all of them. The top ten clones hold under 7.5% of a sample with 170,000 or so clones, 80% of them seen once. The source of this sequence is a man aged 40-55 years in good health and CMV-seronegative. The sequenced sample consisted of PBMCs. The chain recombines TRBV6-5 with TRBJ2-1; TRBD2 aligns across 14 bases. The CDR3 nucleotides are TGTGCCAGCAGTCCTCGGACTAGCGGGAGGAATGAGCAGTTCTTC. Its protein product is CASSPRTSGRNEQFF.